The 13 T cell receptor beta chains given below trace back to one sample, sequenced in a study of response to subunit inactivated influenza vaccine. TCRdb ran MiXCR on the RT-PCR reads and lists one entry per CDR3 protein. The top ten clones hold roughly a tenth of a sample with some 850,000 distinct CDR3 sequences, around 18% of them seen once. Sequences were derived from PBMCs from blood, sampled more than 4 days after vaccination. The receptors were gathered from a middle-aged man who received an inactivated influenza vaccine.

This chain uses TRBV4-1 with TRBJ1-1, with 8 bases identical to TRBD1. Germline CDR1 MGHRA, CDR2 YSYEKL. The J segment lost 4 bases and the V segment lost 2 bases, leaving 3 bases of the junction unmatched. The CDR3 has 14 residues. CDR3 loop: CASSQFTGGTEAFF. The CDR3 nucleotides are TGCGCCAGCAGCCAATTCACAGGGGGCACTGAAGCTTTCTTT.

The V gene is TRBV3-1, the J gene TRBJ2-7, with D hard to call. V shed 1 base and J shed 6 bases, with 7 bases lying between them. CDR1 and CDR2 from the germline V gene are LGHDT and YNNKEL (reference sequence). The CDR3 extends over 12 amino acids. The CDR3 DNA reads as TGTGCCAGCAGCCAAGTCAACCGCGAGCAGTACTTC. Translation gives CASSQVNREQYF.

This clonotype was counted at least ten times. This chain links TRBV7-9 with TRBJ2-7; perhaps TRBD1 as D (6 bases). The V gene's germline CDR1 is SEHNR and CDR2 FQNEAQ (reference sequence). The V end was cut by 5 bases, the J end by 5 bases, with 10 bases between. There are 12 residues in the CDR3. The CDR3 coding sequence is TGTGCCAGCAGCCCTTGGGACAACGAGCAGTACTTC. This translates into CASSPWDNEQYF.

This clonotype has ten or more counts. One end of the junction fails to match germline, which may point to a read error. The rearrangement joins TRBV5-1 to TRBJ2-7; D might be TRBD1 (6 bases). The CDR3 loop spans 13 amino acids. CDR1 is SGHRS and CDR2 is YFSETQ in the germline V gene. CDR3 nucleotide sequence: TGTGCCAGCAGCCTCAGGGGTTCCTACGAGCAGTACTTC. It specifies CASSLRGSYEQYF.

The V call is TRBV12-3 or TRBV12-4, the J call TRBJ2-5, with 9 bases fitting TRBD1. This CDR3 has 15 residues. The junction had 6 bases not matched to a gene; V was cut back by 2 bases and J by 5 bases. The CDR3 protein is CASSLTQGAGETQYF. The CDR3 nucleotides read TGTGCCAGCAGTTTAACACAGGGGGCGGGGGAGACCCAGTACTTC.

This clonotype was detected a few times. The genes are TRBV7-2 and TRBJ2-3; possibly TRBD2 for D (6 bases). The CDR3 contains 14 residues. Germline CDR1 reads SGHTA; CDR2 reads FQGNSA. Trimming removed 5 bases at V and 7 bases at J, with 16 bases between. CDR3 sequence (DNA): TGTGCCAGCAGCCCAAGCGGGCAGGTCTATACGCAGTATTTT. Protein sequence: CASSPSGQVYTQYF.

The DNA of the CDR3 is TGTGCCATCAGTATAAAGGGACTGGGAAGCACAGATACGCAGTATTTT. This sequence encodes CAISIKGLGSTDTQYF. The chain couples TRBV10-3 to TRBJ2-3, with D perhaps matching TRBD2 (6 bases). CDR1 is ENHRY, CDR2 SYGVKD, per germline. This CDR3 spans 16 amino acids. V was pared by 5 bases and J by 0 bases, with 15 bases between.

This sequence joins TRBV4-1 and TRBJ2-1; 8 bases line up with TRBD2. CDR1 and CDR2 from the germline V gene are MGHRA and YSYEKL. This CDR3 is 16 amino acids long. V lost 1 base to trimming and J lost 8 bases; unmatched junction nucleotides: 10. This CDR3 reads CASSQGPGGPVDEQFF. The DNA of the CDR3 is TGCGCCAGCAGCCAAGGTCCGGGAGGGCCTGTCGATGAGCAGTTCTTC.

This clonotype was seen more than once but under ten times. The J gene is TRBJ2-7, the V gene TRBV4-1; D is undetermined. This CDR3 is built from 13 residues. Germline V lookup: CDR1 MGHRA, CDR2 YSYEKL. V lost 1 base and J lost 4, with 8 bases in between. CDR3 sequence (DNA): TGCGCCAGCAGCCAAGTAGACGGGTACGAGCAGTACTTC. Amino acid sequence: CASSQVDGYEQYF.

The chain links TRBV2 to TRBJ1-4; no clear D gene. V lost 5 bases and J 7 bases, leaving 14 bases between the germline ends. CDR3 length equals 14 residues. The V gene's germline CDR1 is SNHLY and CDR2 FYNNEI. The CDR3 DNA follows: TGTGCCAGCAGTATAGTCCGACGCAGTGAAAAACTGTTTTTT. Translating it yields CASSIVRRSEKLFF.

V and J are TRBV27 and TRBJ2-2; 11 bases fit TRBD2. The CDR3 contains 16 residues. Losses at the gene ends were 4 bases for V and 4 bases for J; bases not matched to a gene: 5. Germline lookup yields CDR1 MNHEY and CDR2 SMNVEV (reference sequence). The CDR3 sequence: CASSWLAGGSTGELFF. CDR3 nucleotide sequence: TGTGCCAGCAGTTGGTTAGCGGGAGGGTCCACCGGGGAGCTGTTTTTT.

This clonotype was seen only a few times. J is TRBJ2-1 and V is TRBV9; the match to TRBD2 covers 10 bases. Germline CDR1 and CDR2: SGDLS and YYNGEE. This CDR3 is built from 20 residues. The V and J ends lost 3 bases and 1 base, in that order; junction bases with no gene match: 16. Here the CDR3 reads CASSERASGSVSPSYNEQFF. The CDR3 DNA reads TGTGCCAGCAGCGAGAGGGCTAGCGGGAGTGTCTCTCCTTCCTACAATGAGCAGTTCTTC. Supplemented by reference TRBV9 and TRBJ2-1, the full variable domain reads DSGVTQTPKHLITATGQRVTLRCSPRSGDLSVYWYQQSLDQGLQFLIQYYNGEERAKGNILERFSAQQFPDLHSELNLSSLELGDSALYFCASSERASGSVSPSYNEQFFGPGTRLTVL.

This clonotype was picked up a small number of times. V gene TRBV7-3 combines with J gene TRBJ1-1; D possibly corresponds to TRBD1 (5 bases). Germline values: CDR1 SGHTA, CDR2 FQGTGA. With 5 bases removed from V and 7 bases from J, the gap between germline ends came to 14 bases. The length of the CDR3 is 13 residues. This CDR3 is CASSNQGILEAFF. Written as DNA, the CDR3 is TGTGCCAGCAGCAACCAGGGTATCCTTGAAGCTTTCTTT.